Listed below are T cell receptor beta chains from one sample, sequenced in a study of regulatory T cells in long-lasting Graves disease. TCRdb re-called the multiplex PCR reads through MiXCR, storing one row per CDR3 protein. The table has around 470,000 distinct CDR3 sequences, 14% seen once; the top ten hold approximately 19%. This sample also appeared in a second study, on T cells in Graves' hyperthyroidism and ophthalmopathy.

Material: peripheral blood mononuclear cells (PBMCs), obtained at new diagnosis, from a patient treated with antithyroid drugs. The receptors stem from a woman aged 45-60 years with Graves disease. Each CDR3 is given with its conserved first and last residue. A D gene is named only where the DNA matches it firmly. The size field is filled for only some rows; it gives once, few, many or a size class.

V	size	J	D	CDR3	DNA
TRBV2	many	TRBJ2-1	TRBD2	CASSWREEYNEQFF	TGTGCCAGCAGTTGGCGGGAGGAATACAATGAGCAGTTCTTC
TRBV18	-	TRBJ1-1	-	CASSPIEDRLSLTEAFF	TGTGCCAGCTCACCAATTGAGGATCGCCTTAGTTTGACTGAAGCTTTCTTT
TRBV6-5	many	TRBJ2-7	-	CASSYSGTAYEQYF	TGTGCCAGCAGTTACTCCGGGACCGCCTACGAGCAGTACTTC
TRBV6-2/TRBV6-3	many	TRBJ2-7	-	CASATGDEQYF	TGTGCCAGCGCTACCGGGGACGAGCAGTACTTC
TRBV18	many	TRBJ1-5	TRBD1	CASSPDRGNNQPQHF	TGTGCCAGCTCACCAGACAGGGGGAACAATCAGCCCCAGCATTTT
TRBV7-9	few	TRBJ2-5	-	CASILAGRQETQYF	TGTGCCAGCATCCTCGCGGGACGACAAGAGACCCAGTACTTC
TRBV5-1	few	TRBJ2-5	-	CASSLAGRVEETQYF	TGCGCCAGCAGCTTGGCCGGTCGGGTAGAGGAGACCCAGTACTTC
TRBV5-1	many	TRBJ1-1	-	CASSLYNKNTEAFF	TGCGCCAGCAGCTTGTACAACAAGAACACTGAAGCTTTCTTT
TRBV7-8	few	TRBJ2-7	TRBD2	CASSYPLSGLADVDSYEQYF	TGTGCCAGCAGCTACCCCTTATCAGGACTAGCGGACGTAGACTCCTACGAGCAGTACTTC
TRBV11-2	many	TRBJ2-1	-	CASSLEVRASSYNEQFF	TGTGCCAGCAGCTTAGAAGTGCGGGCCTCGTCCTACAATGAGCAGTTCTTC
TRBV27	many	TRBJ2-7	-	CASSRDREGDYEQYF	TGTGCCAGCAGTCGTGACAGGGAGGGTGACTACGAGCAGTACTTC
TRBV28	many	TRBJ2-5	TRBD1	CASSFSDREVETQYF	TGTGCCAGCAGTTTCTCGGACAGGGAGGTAGAGACCCAGTACTTC